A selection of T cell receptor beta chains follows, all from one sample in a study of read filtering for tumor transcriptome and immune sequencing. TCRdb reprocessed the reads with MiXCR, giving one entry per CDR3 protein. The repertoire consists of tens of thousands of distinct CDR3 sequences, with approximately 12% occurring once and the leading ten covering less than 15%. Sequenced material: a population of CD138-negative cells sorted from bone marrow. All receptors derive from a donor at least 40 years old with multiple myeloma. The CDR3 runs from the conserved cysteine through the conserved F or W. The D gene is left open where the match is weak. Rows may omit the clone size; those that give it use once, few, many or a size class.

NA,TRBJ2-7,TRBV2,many,CASSEGGLKSYEQYF,TGTGCCAGCAGTGAGGGGGGGCTAAAGTCCTACGAGCAGTACTTC
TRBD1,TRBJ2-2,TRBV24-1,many,CATSDLPGQMNTGELFF,TGTGCCACCAGTGACCTTCCGGGACAGATGAACACCGGGGAGCTGTTTTTT
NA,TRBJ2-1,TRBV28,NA,CASMTAGSRNEQVF,TGTGCCAGCATGACGGCCGGGAGTCGGAACGAGCAGGTCTTC
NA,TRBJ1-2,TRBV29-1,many,CSVDRRLDYGYTF,TGCAGCGTCGATAGACGATTAGACTATGGCTACACCTTC
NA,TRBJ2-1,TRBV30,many,CAWSNPVTGRHEQFF,TGTGCCTGGAGTAACCCCGTAACAGGGAGGCATGAGCAGTTCTTC
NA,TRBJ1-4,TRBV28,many,CASRQQGGEKLFF,TGTGCCAGCAGACAGCAAGGGGGTGAAAAACTGTTTTTT
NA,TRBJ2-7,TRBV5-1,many,CASSSEIFGTQQYF,TGCGCCAGCAGCTCGGAGATCTTCGGGACGCAGCAGTACTTC
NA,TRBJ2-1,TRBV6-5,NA,CASRQEQAYNEQFF,TGTGCCAGCAGACAGGAACAAGCCTACAATGAGCAGTTCTTC
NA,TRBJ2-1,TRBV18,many,CASSPKDLRAGNEQFF,TGTGCCAGCTCACCCAAGGATTTGAGGGCTGGGAATGAGCAGTTCTTC
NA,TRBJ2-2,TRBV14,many,CASSQGSGTGELFF,TGTGCCAGCAGCCAGGGTTCTGGAACCGGGGAGCTGTTTTTT
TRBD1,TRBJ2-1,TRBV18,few,CASARQGASYNEQFF,TGTGCCAGCGCGAGACAGGGGGCCTCCTACAATGAGCAGTTCTTC
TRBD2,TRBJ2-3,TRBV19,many,CASSRDYYTDTQYF,TGTGCCAGTAGTCGGGACTATTACACAGATACGCAGTATTTT
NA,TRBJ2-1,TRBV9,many,CASSGPGREGNEQFF,TGTGCCAGCAGCGGACCGGGACGCGAGGGCAATGAGCAGTTCTTC
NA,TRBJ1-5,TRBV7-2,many,CASSNYNNQPQHF,TGTGCCAGCAGCAACTACAACAATCAGCCCCAGCATTTT
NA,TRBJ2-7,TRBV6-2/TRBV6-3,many,CASSYAVSGSYEQYF,TGTGCCAGCAGTTACGCGGTTAGCGGATCCTACGAGCAGTACTTT
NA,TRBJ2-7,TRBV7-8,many,CASSLVVRGDYEQYF,TGTGCCAGCAGCTTAGTTGTCCGCGGGGACTACGAGCAGTACTTC
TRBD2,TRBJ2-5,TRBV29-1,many,CSVVRLAGEGTQYF,TGCAGCGTTGTAAGGCTAGCGGGAGAAGGGACCCAGTACTTC
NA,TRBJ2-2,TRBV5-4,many,CASSLQESGELFF,TGTGCCAGCAGCCTTCAGGAGAGCGGGGAGCTGTTTTTT
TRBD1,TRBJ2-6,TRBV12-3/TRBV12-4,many,CAIRLGQFVSGANVLTF,TGTGCCATCAGATTGGGACAGTTTGTCTCTGGGGCCAACGTCCTGACTTTC
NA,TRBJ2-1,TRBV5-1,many,CASSLPRDTSYNEQFF,TGCGCCAGCAGCCTACCCCGGGACACCTCCTACAATGAGCAGTTCTTC
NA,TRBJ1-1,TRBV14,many,CASSLNLRTVPAFF,TGTGCCAGCAGCCTAAACCTTAGGACCGTACCAGCTTTCTTT
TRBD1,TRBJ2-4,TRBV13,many,CASSINRGLAKNIQYF,TGTGCCAGCAGCATAAACAGGGGGCTAGCCAAAAACATTCAGTACTTC
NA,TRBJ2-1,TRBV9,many,CASSVGMGETSYNEQFF,TGTGCCAGCAGCGTAGGAATGGGGGAAACCTCCTACAATGAGCAGTTCTTC
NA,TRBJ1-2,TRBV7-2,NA,CASSPRLGGGYGYTF,TGTGCCAGCAGCCCCCGCTTGGGGGGCGGATATGGCTACACCTTC
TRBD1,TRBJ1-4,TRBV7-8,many,CASSLTGINEKLFF,TGTGCCAGCAGCTTGACAGGGATAAATGAAAAACTGTTTTTT
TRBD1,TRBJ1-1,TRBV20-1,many,CSAKAARTGNTEAFF,TGCAGTGCTAAGGCTGCTAGGACAGGGAACACTGAAGCTTTCTTT
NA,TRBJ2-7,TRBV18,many,CASSPPYRANEQYF,TGTGCCAGCTCACCACCGTACAGGGCGAACGAGCAGTACTTC
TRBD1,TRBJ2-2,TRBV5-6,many,CASSWTGSGGELFF,TGTGCCAGCAGCTGGACAGGGTCCGGCGGGGAGCTGTTTTTT
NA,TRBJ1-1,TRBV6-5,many,CASSYEGYTEAFF,TGTGCCAGCAGTTACGAGGGCTACACTGAAGCTTTCTTT
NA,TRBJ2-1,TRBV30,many,CAWRQEGRHNEQFF,TGTGCCTGGAGACAGGAGGGACGCCACAATGAGCAGTTCTTC
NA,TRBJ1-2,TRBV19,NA,CASRFLDYGYTF,TGTGCCAGTCGTTTCCTGGACTATGGCTACACCTTC
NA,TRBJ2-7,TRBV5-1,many,CASSLAGSGYEQYF,TGCGCCAGCAGCTTGGCCGGGAGTGGCTACGAGCAGTACTTC
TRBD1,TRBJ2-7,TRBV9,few,CASSLGQFNEQYF,TGTGCCAGCAGCCTGGGACAGTTCAACGAGCAGTACTTC
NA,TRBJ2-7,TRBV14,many,CASSPIQGGEQYF,TGTGCCAGCAGCCCGATTCAGGGAGGCGAGCAGTACTTC
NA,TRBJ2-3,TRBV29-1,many,CSVILRTDTQYF,TGCAGCGTGATATTAAGGACAGATACGCAGTATTTT
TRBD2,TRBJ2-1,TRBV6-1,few,CASSRTSDSYNEQFF,TGTGCCAGCAGTCGGACTAGCGATTCCTACAATGAGCAGTTCTTC
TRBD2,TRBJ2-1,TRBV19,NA,CDITVGCGRAANEQFF,TGTGACATTACGGTTGGTTGCGGGAGGGCTGCAAATGAGCAGTTCTTC
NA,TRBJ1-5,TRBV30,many,CAWAEGHNQPQHF,TGTGCCTGGGCGGAGGGGCACAATCAGCCCCAGCATTTT
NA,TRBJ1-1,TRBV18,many,CASSPRTATEAFF,TGTGCCAGCTCACCGAGGACAGCAACTGAAGCTTTCTTT
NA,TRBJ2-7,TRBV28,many,CASRLASISSYEQYF,TGTGCCAGCAGGCTAGCGAGTATTAGCTCCTACGAGCAGTACTTC
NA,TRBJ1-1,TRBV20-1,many,CSDDLRTANTEAFF,TGCAGTGACGACCTTAGGACGGCGAACACTGAAGCTTTCTTT
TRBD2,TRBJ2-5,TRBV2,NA,CATGAGDQETQYF,TGTGCCACTGGAGCGGGAGACCAAGAGACCCAGTACTTC
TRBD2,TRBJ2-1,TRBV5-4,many,CASSSFSGFNEQFF,TGTGCCAGCAGCTCCTTTAGCGGGTTCAATGAGCAGTTCTTC
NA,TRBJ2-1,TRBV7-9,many,CASSPPRYNEQFF,TGTGCCAGCAGCCCACCACGCTACAATGAGCAGTTCTTC
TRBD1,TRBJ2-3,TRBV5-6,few,CASRGGTGGFEDTQYF,TGTGCCAGCAGGGGCGGGACAGGGGGGTTCGAAGATACGCAGTATTTT
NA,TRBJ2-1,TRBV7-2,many,CASSRQRVAYNEQFF,TGTGCCAGCAGCCGCCAGCGGGTTGCCTACAATGAGCAGTTCTTC
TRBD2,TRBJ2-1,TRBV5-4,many,CASSLGISGSEQFF,TGTGCCAGCAGCTTGGGTATTAGCGGGAGTGAGCAGTTCTTC
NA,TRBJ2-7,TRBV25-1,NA,CASSESGMSYEHYF,TGTGCCAGCAGCGAATCCGGGATGTCCTACGAGCATTACTTC